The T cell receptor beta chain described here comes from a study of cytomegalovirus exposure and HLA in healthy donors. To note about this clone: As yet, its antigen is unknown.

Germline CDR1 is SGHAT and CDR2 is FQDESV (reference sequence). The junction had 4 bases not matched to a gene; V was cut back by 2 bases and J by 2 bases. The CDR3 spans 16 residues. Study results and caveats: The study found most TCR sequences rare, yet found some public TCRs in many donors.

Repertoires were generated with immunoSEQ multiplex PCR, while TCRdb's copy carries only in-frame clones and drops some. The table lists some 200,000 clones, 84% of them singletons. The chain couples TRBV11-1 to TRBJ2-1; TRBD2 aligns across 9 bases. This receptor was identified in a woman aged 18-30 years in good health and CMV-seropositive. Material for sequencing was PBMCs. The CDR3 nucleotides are TGTGCCAGCAGCTTACAAGCGGGGGGCACCTACAATGAGCAGTTCTTC. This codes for CASSLQAGGTYNEQFF.